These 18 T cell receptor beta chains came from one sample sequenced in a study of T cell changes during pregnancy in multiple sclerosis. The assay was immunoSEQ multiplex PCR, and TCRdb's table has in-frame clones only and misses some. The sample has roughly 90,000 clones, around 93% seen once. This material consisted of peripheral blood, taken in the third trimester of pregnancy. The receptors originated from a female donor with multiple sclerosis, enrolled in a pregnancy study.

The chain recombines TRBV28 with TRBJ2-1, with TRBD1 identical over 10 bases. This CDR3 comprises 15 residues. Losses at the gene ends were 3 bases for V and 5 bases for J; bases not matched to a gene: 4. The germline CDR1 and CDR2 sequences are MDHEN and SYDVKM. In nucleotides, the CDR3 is TGTGCCAGCAGTTTTGTGGGACAGGGGAACAATGAGCAGTTCTTC. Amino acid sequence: CASSFVGQGNNEQFF.

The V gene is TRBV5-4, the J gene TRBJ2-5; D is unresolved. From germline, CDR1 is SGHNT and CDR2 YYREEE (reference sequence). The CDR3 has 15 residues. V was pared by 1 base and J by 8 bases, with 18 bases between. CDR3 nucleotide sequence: TGTGCCAGCAGCTTGCCAGATGGAGAGAAGAGAACCCAGTACTTC. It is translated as CASSLPDGEKRTQYF.

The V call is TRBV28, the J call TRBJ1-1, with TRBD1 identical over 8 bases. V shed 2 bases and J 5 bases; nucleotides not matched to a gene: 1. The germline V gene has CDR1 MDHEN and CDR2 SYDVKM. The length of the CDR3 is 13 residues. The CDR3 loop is CASSLDRGTEAFF. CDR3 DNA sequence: TGTGCCAGCAGTTTAGACAGGGGAACTGAAGCTTTCTTT.

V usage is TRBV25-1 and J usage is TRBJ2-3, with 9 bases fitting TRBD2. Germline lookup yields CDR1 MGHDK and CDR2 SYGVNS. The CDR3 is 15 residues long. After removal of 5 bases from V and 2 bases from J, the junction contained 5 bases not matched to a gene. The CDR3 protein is CASSPWTSDTDTQYF. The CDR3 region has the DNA TGTGCCAGCAGTCCCTGGACTAGCGACACAGATACGCAGTATTTT.

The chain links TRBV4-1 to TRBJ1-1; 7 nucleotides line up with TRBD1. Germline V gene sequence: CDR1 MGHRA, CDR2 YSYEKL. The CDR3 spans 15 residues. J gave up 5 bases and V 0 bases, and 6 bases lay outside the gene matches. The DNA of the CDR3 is TGCGCCAGCAGCCAAGACGACAGGGCGGGAACTGAAGCTTTCTTT. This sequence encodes CASSQDDRAGTEAFF.

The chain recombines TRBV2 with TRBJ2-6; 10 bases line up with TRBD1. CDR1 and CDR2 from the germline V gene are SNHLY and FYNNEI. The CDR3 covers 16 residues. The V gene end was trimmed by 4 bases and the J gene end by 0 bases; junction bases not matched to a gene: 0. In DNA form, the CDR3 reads TGTGCCAGCAGTGGGACAGGGGGCTCTGGGGCCAACGTCCTGACTTTC. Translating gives CASSGTGGSGANVLTF.

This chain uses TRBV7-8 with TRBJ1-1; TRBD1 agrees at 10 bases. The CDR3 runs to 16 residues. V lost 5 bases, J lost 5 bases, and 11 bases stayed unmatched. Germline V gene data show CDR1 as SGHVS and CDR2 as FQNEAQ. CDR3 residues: CASSNLRDRGGTEAFF. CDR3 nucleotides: TGTGCCAGCAGCAACCTCCGGGACAGGGGAGGGACTGAAGCTTTCTTT.

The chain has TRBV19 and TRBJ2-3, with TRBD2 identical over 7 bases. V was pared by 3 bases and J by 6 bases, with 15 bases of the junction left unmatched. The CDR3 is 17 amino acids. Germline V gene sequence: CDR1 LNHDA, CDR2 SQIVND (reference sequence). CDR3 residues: CASSILSGRGSEDTQYF. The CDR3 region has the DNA TGTGCCAGTAGTATCCTTAGCGGGCGGGGGTCGGAGGATACGCAGTATTTT.

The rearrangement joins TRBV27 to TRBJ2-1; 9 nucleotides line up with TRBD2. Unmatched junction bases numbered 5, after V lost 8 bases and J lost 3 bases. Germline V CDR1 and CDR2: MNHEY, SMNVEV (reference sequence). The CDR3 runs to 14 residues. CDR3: CASRLAGVYNEQFF. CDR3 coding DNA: TGTGCCAGCCGATTAGCGGGAGTCTACAATGAGCAGTTCTTC.

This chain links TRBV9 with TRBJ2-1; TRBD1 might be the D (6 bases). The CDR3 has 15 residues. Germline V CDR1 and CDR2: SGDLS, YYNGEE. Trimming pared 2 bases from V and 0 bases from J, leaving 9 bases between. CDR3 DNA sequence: TGTGCCAGCAGCGTTACAGGGAGCTCCTACAATGAGCAGTTCTTC. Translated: CASSVTGSSYNEQFF.

The CDR3 DNA is TGTGCCAGCGTAGCGGGTCCTGGGGTGGAGACCCAGTACTTC. It specifies CASVAGPGVETQYF. The chain has TRBV28 and TRBJ2-5, with 7 bases matching TRBD2. From germline, CDR1 is MDHEN and CDR2 SYDVKM. With V trimmed by 8 bases and J by 5 bases, 11 bases remained unmatched. The CDR3 is 14 amino acids.

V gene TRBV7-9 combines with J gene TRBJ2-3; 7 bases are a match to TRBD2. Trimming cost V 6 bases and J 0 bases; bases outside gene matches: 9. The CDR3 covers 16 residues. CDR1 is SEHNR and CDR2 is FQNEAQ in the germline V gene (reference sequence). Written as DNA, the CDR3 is TGTGCCAGCAGGCCGGCGAGCGGGACTAGCACAGATACGCAGTATTTT. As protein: CASRPASGTSTDTQYF.

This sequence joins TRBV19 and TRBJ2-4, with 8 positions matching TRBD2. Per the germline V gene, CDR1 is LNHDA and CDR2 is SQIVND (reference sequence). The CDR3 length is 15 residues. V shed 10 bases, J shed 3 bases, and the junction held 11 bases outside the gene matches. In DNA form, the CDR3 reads TGTGCCACTTTAACCGGGACTAGGGGCAAAAACATTCAGTACTTC. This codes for CATLTGTRGKNIQYF.

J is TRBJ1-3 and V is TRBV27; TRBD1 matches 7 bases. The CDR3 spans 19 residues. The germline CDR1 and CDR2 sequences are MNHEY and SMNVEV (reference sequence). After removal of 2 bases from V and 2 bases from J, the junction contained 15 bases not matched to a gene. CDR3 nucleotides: TGTGCCAGCAGTTTAGAGCCTAGTGAGGGGGCCCTGGCTGGAAACACCATATATTTT. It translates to CASSLEPSEGALAGNTIYF.

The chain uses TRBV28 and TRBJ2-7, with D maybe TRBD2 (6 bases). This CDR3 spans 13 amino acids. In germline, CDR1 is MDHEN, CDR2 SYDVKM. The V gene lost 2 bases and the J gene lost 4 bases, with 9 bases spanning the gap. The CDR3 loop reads CASSLGGLYEQYF. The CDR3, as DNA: TGTGCCAGCAGTTTAGGGGGGTTGTACGAGCAGTACTTC. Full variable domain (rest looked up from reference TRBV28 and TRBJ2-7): DVKVTQSSRYLVKRTGEKVFLECVQDMDHENMFWYRQDPGLGLRLIYFSYDVKMKEKGDIPEGYSVSREKKERFSLILESASTNQTSMYLCASSLGGLYEQYFGPGTRLTVT.

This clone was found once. This CDR3 reads CASSLEGQGKGDTQYF. CDR3 nucleotide sequence: TGTGCCAGCAGTCTTGAGGGACAGGGGAAGGGAGATACGCAGTATTTT. The V and J genes are TRBV28 and TRBJ2-3; 10 bases map to TRBD1. Per germline, CDR1 MDHEN and CDR2 SYDVKM. The trim removed 5 bases at V and 5 bases at J, leaving 10 bases unmatched. CDR3 length: 16 residues. Using reference TRBV28 and TRBJ2-3 for the parts outside the CDR3, the full variable domain is DVKVTQSSRYLVKRTGEKVFLECVQDMDHENMFWYRQDPGLGLRLIYFSYDVKMKEKGDIPEGYSVSREKKERFSLILESASTNQTSMYLCASSLEGQGKGDTQYFGPGTRLTVL.

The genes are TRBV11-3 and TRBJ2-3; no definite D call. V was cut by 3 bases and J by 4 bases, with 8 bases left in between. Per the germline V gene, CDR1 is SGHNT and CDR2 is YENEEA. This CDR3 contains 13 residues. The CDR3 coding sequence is TGTGCCAGCAGCTTCAGAGAGGCAGATACGCAGTATTTT. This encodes CASSFREADTQYF. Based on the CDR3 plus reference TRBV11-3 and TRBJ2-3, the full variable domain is EAGVVQSPRYKIIEKKQPVAFWCNPISGHNTLYWYLQNLGQGPELLIRYENEEAVDDSQLPKDRFSAERLKGVDSTLKIQPAELGDSAVYLCASSFREADTQYFGPGTRLTVL.

CDR3 protein: CASSVETGYTEAFF. For the CDR3, the DNA is TGTGCCAGCAGTGTCGAGACAGGGTACACTGAAGCTTTCTTT. V gene TRBV6-1 combines with J gene TRBJ1-1; 7 bases fit TRBD1. The germline V gene has CDR1 MNHNS and CDR2 SASEGT. The CDR3 length is 14 residues. The J segment lost 3 bases and the V segment lost 4 bases, leaving 5 bases of the junction unmatched.